This is a list of T cell receptor beta chains from one sample in a study of blood T cells in healthy people across ages. TCRdb called the 5' RACE reads again in MiXCR, with one record for every CDR3 protein. Of more than 1,000,000 distinct CDR3 sequences detected, 20% to 25% appear once; the ten largest clones hold about 0.8%. Another study also made use of these data, one on T cells of mothers and their children.

Sequenced sample: blood. These receptors all stem from a girl aged 2 to 10 in good health. The CDR3 runs from the conserved cysteine through the conserved F or W. A D gene is named only where the DNA matches it firmly. Not every row has a clone size; where given, it reads once, few, many or a size class.

d_call,j_call,clone_size,v_call,cdr3_nt,cdr3_aa
TRBD2,TRBJ2-1,once,TRBV5-8,TGTGCCAGCAGCTTTTGCACGGGAGGGCCTCAGGGTGAGCAGTTCTTC,CASSFCTGGPQGEQFF
NA,TRBJ2-3,few,TRBV4-2,TGTGCCAGCAGCCAAGTCCGGGACCACAGCACAGATACGCAGTATTTT,CASSQVRDHSTDTQYF
NA,TRBJ1-1,NA,TRBV9,TGTGCCAGCAGCCCGAGTGCAGGGCCGCTAACACTGAGGGCTTTCTTT,CASSPSAGPLTLRAFF
TRBD2,TRBJ2-1,NA,TRBV12-3/TRBV12-4,TGTGCCAGCAGTTTCGGAAGCGGGGATGAGCAGTTCTTC,CASSFGSGDEQFF
TRBD2,TRBJ2-5,NA,TRBV20-1,TGCAGTGCTAGGGGGGAGACTAGCGGGGGGACTCAAGAGACCCAGTACTTC,CSARGETSGGTQETQYF
NA,TRBJ2-7,NA,TRBV4-1,TGCGCCAGCAGCCAAGAGGACGGGAGAGGGTACGAGCAGTACTTC,CASSQEDGRGYEQYF
NA,TRBJ2-5,few,TRBV7-9,TGTGCCAGCAGCCCTAGACGGGTGAGGGGAGCTGGAGAGACCCAGTACTTC,CASSPRRVRGAGETQYF
NA,TRBJ1-1,few,TRBV20-1,TGCAGTGCAAAGGACGACCGGAACACTGAAGCTTTCTTT,CSAKDDRNTEAFF
TRBD2,TRBJ2-3,few,TRBV12-3/TRBV12-4,TGTGCCAGCAGTGTTGGGGCTAGCGGAAGCACAGATACGCAGTATTTT,CASSVGASGSTDTQYF
NA,TRBJ1-2,NA,TRBV6-5,TGTGCCAGCAGGGAGCAGGGCACCTATGGCTACACCTTC,CASREQGTYGYTF
TRBD1,TRBJ2-6,many,TRBV24-1,TGTGCCACCAGTGACCCCGGGACAGGGGGCGAGGAAAGTGGGGCCAACGTCCTGACTTTC,CATSDPGTGGEESGANVLTF
TRBD2,TRBJ2-7,NA,TRBV29-1,TGCAGCGTCCCGGTCGGGACTACCGCCGAGCAGTACTTC,CSVPVGTTAEQYF
NA,TRBJ2-1,few,TRBV11-3,TGTGCCAGCAGCTCCGACCCTTCGAATGAGCAGTTCTTC,CASSSDPSNEQFF
NA,TRBJ1-1,few,TRBV5-1,TGCGCCAGCAGCTTGTCAGGGATCCCTGAAGCTTTCTTT,CASSLSGIPEAFF
NA,TRBJ1-2,NA,TRBV29-1,TGCAGCGTTGTGGGGGGCACCAACTATGGCTACACCTTC,CSVVGGTNYGYTF
NA,TRBJ1-5,NA,TRBV2,TGTGCCAGCGCAAGGGGATTCCTCGCCCGGGGCAATCAGCCCCAGCATTTT,CASARGFLARGNQPQHF
NA,TRBJ2-1,few,TRBV29-1,TGCAGCGTTGAGTTGTCGTCTAGTCAGGGCAATGAGCAGTTCTTC,CSVELSSSQGNEQFF
NA,TRBJ2-5,few,TRBV6-2/TRBV6-3,TGTGCCAGCAGCTTTCTGTTCCGCGGCGGAGAGACCCAGTACTTC,CASSFLFRGGETQYF
NA,TRBJ2-7,few,TRBV27,TGTGCCAGCAGCGTATCGAATGACCCTTTACAATACGAGCAGTACTTC,CASSVSNDPLQYEQYF
NA,TRBJ2-4,NA,TRBV4-3,TGCGCCAGCAGCCAAGATCGGGGTAAAAACATTCAGTACTTC,CASSQDRGKNIQYF
NA,TRBJ2-2,NA,TRBV5-6,TGTGCCAGCAGCTTACGCGTTAAGGACACCGGGGAGCTGTTTTTT,CASSLRVKDTGELFF
NA,TRBJ2-2,few,TRBV4-3,TGCGCCAGCAGCCAAGACAGGCTGCGTGGGGAGCTGTTTTTT,CASSQDRLRGELFF
TRBD1,TRBJ2-3,NA,TRBV7-2,TGTGCCAGCAGCTTAGTGGGACAGCTAGATACGCAGTATTTT,CASSLVGQLDTQYF
NA,TRBJ2-4,NA,TRBV11-2,TGTGCCAGCAGCTGGGGGGGTCGACAGGGGGCCAAAAACATTCAGTACTTC,CASSWGGRQGAKNIQYF
NA,TRBJ1-1,NA,TRBV6-4,TGTGCCAGCAGAACGGTGTCGGGGGTGAACACTGAAGCTTTCTTT,CASRTVSGVNTEAFF
NA,TRBJ2-1,few,TRBV12-3/TRBV12-4,TGTGCCAGCAGTTTTAAGGGGGGTGAGCAGTTCTTC,CASSFKGGEQFF
NA,TRBJ1-1,NA,TRBV29-1,TGCAGCGTGAGTTCGGTGGTGATAACTGAAGCTTTCTTT,CSVSSVVITEAFF